These 11 T cell receptor beta chains originate from one sample sequenced in a study of T-cell memory formation after mild COVID-19. TCRdb passed the 5' RACE reads through MiXCR, listing each CDR3 protein once. The profile shows a few hundred thousand distinct CDR3 sequences, 24% of them singletons. The sequenced sample consisted of PBMCs or a T cell subset sorted from them (not recorded which). The source is an adult woman who had mild COVID-19 (a few samples of this study predate the infection). Cell type and time point are not known.

V is TRBV7-9 and J is TRBJ2-7; D is unresolved. Germline values: CDR1 SEHNR, CDR2 FQNEAQ (reference sequence). Between the trimmed V and J ends, which lost 0 bases and 3 bases, there was a span of 9 bases. The length of the CDR3 is 14 residues. CDR3 in amino acids: CASSLARPGYEQYF. The CDR3 coding sequence is TGTGCCAGCAGCTTAGCCAGGCCCGGCTACGAGCAGTACTTC.

This clonotype has at least ten counts. This chain joins TRBV5-1 and TRBJ1-1, with D possibly matching TRBD1 (5 bases). V lost 4 bases and J lost 3, with 13 bases in between. The length of the CDR3 is 14 residues. The germline V gene has CDR1 SGHRS and CDR2 YFSETQ. CDR3 bases: TGCGCCAGCAGCGGTCGGAGGGGCGACACTGAAGCTTTCTTT. This encodes CASSGRRGDTEAFF.

This clonotype was counted only a few times. Its ends do not fully match the called genes, so a read error is possible. The V gene is TRBV6-5, the J gene TRBJ2-1; 15 bases match TRBD2. CDR1 is MNHEY, CDR2 SVGAGI, per germline. The CDR3 contains 18 residues. CDR3 sequence reads: CGSRLWGLAGGEGNEQFF. CDR3 nucleotides: TGTGGCAGCAGGCTATGGGGACTAGCGGGAGGCGAGGGGAATGAGCAGTTCTTC.

Here the CDR3 DNA reads TGTGCCAGCAGCGGTTGGACTAGCGGGGGGGCGAACAATGAGCAGTTCTTC. The encoded protein is CASSGWTSGGANNEQFF. This rearrangement joins TRBV9 to TRBJ2-1; 15 bases fit TRBD2. This CDR3 contains 17 residues. Germline V gene sequence: CDR1 SGDLS, CDR2 YYNGEE. The V and J ends lost 3 bases and 5 bases, in that order; junction bases with no gene match: 6.

The chain joins TRBV6-5 to TRBJ2-7, with 11 bases aligning to TRBD1. Germline lookup yields CDR1 MNHEY and CDR2 SVGAGI. V trimming: 4 bases; J trimming: 4 bases; junction bases outside the gene matches: 12. This CDR3 spans 17 amino acids. The chain's CDR3 is CASSSDRTGGSVYEQYF. The CDR3 DNA follows: TGTGCCAGCAGTTCCGACCGGACAGGGGGCAGTGTATACGAGCAGTACTTC.

The chain joins TRBV21-1 to TRBJ2-1. TRBV21-1 is recorded as a pseudogene. The CDR3 runs to 9 residues. This CDR3 is CASRNEQFF. Written as DNA, the CDR3 is TGTGCCAGCCGGAATGAGCAGTTCTTC.

This clonotype was recorded a few times. CDR3: CASRSGVFLGEQYF. The CDR3 DNA reads as TGTGCCAGCAGATCAGGGGTTTTCCTTGGCGAGCAGTACTTC. The V and J genes are TRBV27 and TRBJ2-7; maybe TRBD1 (6 bases). The CDR3 is made up of 14 amino acids. CDR1 and CDR2 (germline): MNHEY, SMNVEV (reference sequence). Trimming removed 6 bases at V and 6 bases at J, with 18 bases between.

The CDR3 DNA reads as TGTGCCAGCAGCACGGGACAGGCTGGGGCCAACGTCCTGACTTTC. It codes for CASSTGQAGANVLTF. The genes are TRBV11-3 and TRBJ2-6; 8 positions agree with TRBD1. V shed 5 bases and J 2 bases; nucleotides not matched to a gene: 2. CDR3 length equals 15 residues. Per the germline V gene, CDR1 is SGHNT and CDR2 is YENEEA.

The genes are TRBV20-1 and TRBJ2-2; perhaps TRBD2 as D (5 bases). Germline assignment: CDR1 DFQATT and CDR2 SNEGSKA (reference sequence). The CDR3 totals 16 residues. V lost 1 base and J lost 6, with 18 bases in between. CDR3 coding DNA: TGCAGTGCTAGAGTGGTAAAGGGAGTTGGTCCCGGGGAGCTGTTTTTT. Encoded protein: CSARVVKGVGPGELFF.

This clonotype has more than one count but fewer than ten. The V call is TRBV29-1, the J call TRBJ2-2; unclear D gene. Trimming removed 3 bases from V and 4 bases from J, with 9 bases in between. In germline, CDR1 is SQVTM, CDR2 ANQGSEA. This CDR3 has 13 amino acids. CDR3 sequence (DNA): TGCAGCGTTGACAGCCGTGGCACCGGGGAGCTGTTTTTT. As protein: CSVDSRGTGELFF.

The J gene is TRBJ1-5, the V gene TRBV5-5; 7 bases map to TRBD1. V shed 4 bases and J 5 bases; nucleotides not matched to a gene: 9. This CDR3 has 15 amino acids. CDR1 and CDR2 from the germline V gene are SGHKS and YYEKEE (reference sequence). CDR3 residues: CASSRDRVGDQPQHF. In DNA, the CDR3 is TGTGCCAGCAGCCGCGACAGGGTCGGCGATCAGCCCCAGCATTTT.